This T cell receptor beta chain was captured by sequencing in a study of blood T cell repertoires in COVID-19. Study background: Donors in the United States, Italy and Spain gave samples during acute or convalescent COVID-19.

Original processing methods: Amplification from reference gene primers served as the basis for estimated nucleated cell counts. Generated by immunoSEQ multiplex PCR, the TCRdb table keeps only in-frame clones and is missing some. The V and J calls and clone size come from that table; D and trimming were worked out from the DNA. The sample has about 190,000 clones, roughly 88% seen once. Those who participated ranged in age from about 18 to 89 years and resided in around 22 US areas. Participant reports of clinical history set cohort assignment. The germline V gene has CDR1 SGHTA and CDR2 FQGTGA. Trimming shortened V by 4 bases and J by 6 bases, and 12 bases separated the two germline ends. There are 13 residues in the CDR3.

The chain is built from TRBV7-3 and TRBJ1-2, with D maybe TRBD1 (5 bases). This clonotype originated in a man between 35 and 55 years old with acute COVID-19. Source material: PBMCs or T cells enriched from blood (not recorded which). The chain's CDR3 is CASSSRDFHGYTF. For the CDR3, the DNA is TGTGCCAGCAGCTCCAGGGATTTTCATGGCTACACCTTC.